One and the same sample provided the 23 T cell receptor beta chains below, sequenced in a study of OX40 agonist ivuxolimab in advanced cancers. Sequenced by immunoSEQ multiplex PCR; TCRdb stores in-frame clones only, minus some. The table includes over 35,000 clones, 70% to 90% detected once. The source was CD4+ or CD8+ T cells sorted from blood, collected in a trial of the OX40 agonist ivuxolimab. These receptors were collected from an adult with an advanced solid tumor such as melanoma, head and neck, liver or kidney cancer.

The chain uses TRBV7-3 and TRBJ1-1; tentative D call: TRBD1 (5 bases). Germline-derived CDR1 and CDR2 are SGHTA and FQGTGA. V lost 1 base to trimming and J lost 2 bases, with 20 bases between them. This CDR3 is built from 18 residues. This chain's CDR3 is CASSLNVGPPYLNTEAFF. The CDR3 DNA reads TGTGCCAGCAGCTTAAATGTGGGGCCCCCGTACCTTAACACTGAAGCTTTCTTT.

CDR3 sequence (DNA): TGTGCCAGCAGCTTTGGGGGGGACACTGAAGCTTTCTTT. Protein product: CASSFGGDTEAFF. The chain links TRBV7-6 to TRBJ1-1, with D perhaps TRBD1 (5 bases). CDR3 length: 13 residues. Trimming took 3 bases from V and 3 from J, leaving 8 bases between them. Germline CDR1 and CDR2: SGHVS and FNYEAQ. The variable domain in full, with the rest retrieved from reference TRBV7-6 and TRBJ1-1, is GAGVSQSPRYKVTKRGQDVALRCDPISGHVSLYWYRQALGQGPEFLTYFNYEAQQDKSGLPNDRFSAERPEGSISTLTIQRTEQRDSAMYRCASSFGGDTEAFFGQGTRLTVV.

This rearrangement joins TRBV27 to TRBJ1-1; D is ambiguous. The CDR3 is made up of 18 amino acids. Trimming left V 5 bases short and J 0 bases short, with 22 bases between. Germline loops: CDR1 MNHEY, CDR2 SMNVEV (reference sequence). DNA of the CDR3: TGTGCCAGCAGTCCCTACGGGATCGGAGTCTTTTTGAACACTGAAGCTTTCTTT. Its translation is CASSPYGIGVFLNTEAFF.

In its sample, this clone was seen once. This chain joins TRBV7-8 and TRBJ1-2, with D possibly matching TRBD1 (6 bases). This CDR3 contains 15 residues. V lost 5 bases to trimming and J lost 2 bases, with 15 bases between them. The V gene's germline CDR1 is SGHVS and CDR2 FQNEAQ. This CDR3 is CASSLGQSPNYGYTF. The CDR3 coding sequence is TGTGCCAGCAGCCTAGGACAGAGCCCAAACTATGGCTACACCTTC.

V usage is TRBV6-5 and J usage is TRBJ1-1; 7 bases agree with TRBD1. The CDR3 extends over 12 amino acids. J lost 7 bases, V lost 2 bases, and 1 base had no gene match. Germline-derived CDR1 and CDR2 are MNHEY and SVGAGI. The CDR3 reads CASSYRTGEAFF. As DNA, the CDR3 is TGTGCCAGCAGTTACAGGACAGGTGAAGCTTTCTTT.

V is TRBV27 and J is TRBJ1-5, with a possible D match to TRBD1 (5 bases). The CDR3 length is 16 residues. Looked up from germline, CDR1 is MNHEY and CDR2 is SMNVEV (reference sequence). Trimming pared 5 bases from V and 2 bases from J, leaving 16 bases between. The CDR3 DNA is TGTGCCAGCAGTCTAACCGGGGGGTTTCGCAATCAGCCCCAGCATTTT. Protein product: CASSLTGGFRNQPQHF.

The sample holds one count of this clone. The chain is built from TRBV6-5 and TRBJ2-2, with TRBD2 matching over 7 bases. Losses at the gene ends were 2 bases for V and 1 base for J; bases not matched to a gene: 4. The CDR3 runs 16 residues. CDR1 is MNHEY and CDR2 is SVGAGI in the germline V gene. DNA for the CDR3: TGTGCCAGCAGTTACGGGCTAGCGGAGAACACCGGGGAGCTGTTTTTT. Encoded protein: CASSYGLAENTGELFF.

This clone has a handful of counts. V is TRBV2 and J is TRBJ2-7; no firm D call. CDR3 length equals 15 residues. Germline V gene sequence: CDR1 SNHLY, CDR2 FYNNEI. V was clipped by 7 bases and J by 0 bases, with 16 bases between them. CDR3 residues: CASTFDRDYSYEQYF. The CDR3 coding sequence is TGTGCCAGCACCTTTGACCGCGATTACTCCTACGAGCAGTACTTC. Full variable domain (missing parts from reference TRBV2 and TRBJ2-7): EPEVTQTPSHQVTQMGQEVILRCVPISNHLYFYWYRQILGQKVEFLVSFYNNEISEKSEIFDDQFSVERPDGSNFTLKIRSTKLEDSAMYFCASTFDRDYSYEQYFGPGTRLTVT.

This chain links TRBV13 with TRBJ1-4, with D uncertain. The CDR3 contains 14 residues. V was pared by 5 bases and J by 7 bases, with 14 bases between. Germline V gives CDR1 PRHDT, CDR2 FYEKMQ (reference sequence). The CDR3 DNA follows: TGTGCCAGCAGCCTTGAGGGTCGTGGTGAAAAACTGTTTTTT. Its translation is CASSLEGRGEKLFF. Complete variable domain (other parts from reference TRBV13 and TRBJ1-4): AAGVIQSPRHLIKEKRETATLKCYPIPRHDTVYWYQQGPGQDPQFLISFYEKMQSDKGSIPDRFSAQQFSDYHSELNMSSLELGDSALYFCASSLEGRGEKLFFGSGTQLSVL.

The rearrangement joins TRBV6-5 to TRBJ2-7, with TRBD1 as a possible D gene (6 bases). Germline CDR1 MNHEY, CDR2 SVGAGI. The V end lost 0 bases, the J end lost 7 bases, and 16 bases lay between the germline ends. The CDR3 covers 15 residues. DNA of the CDR3: TGTGCCAGCAGTTACTCGATTGGACAGCCGGGAGAGCAGTACTTC. Protein product: CASSYSIGQPGEQYF.

The chain joins TRBV4-1 to TRBJ1-1; D unclear. CDR1 MGHRA and CDR2 YSYEKL come from the germline V gene. V shed 0 bases and J shed 0 bases, with 14 bases lying between them. This CDR3 is built from 17 residues. In DNA form, the CDR3 reads TGCGCCAGCAGCCAAGATCAAGGCGGCAGTATGAACACTGAAGCTTTCTTT. This encodes CASSQDQGGSMNTEAFF.

The rearrangement links TRBV7-9 to TRBJ1-2; 9 nucleotides line up with TRBD1. In germline, CDR1 is SEHNR, CDR2 FQNEAQ (reference sequence). V lost 5 bases and J lost 2; bases outside the gene matches: 0. The CDR3 totals 13 residues. CDR3 DNA sequence: TGTGCCAGCAGCGGGACAGGGAACTATGGCTACACCTTC. Translated: CASSGTGNYGYTF.

The V and J genes are TRBV6-5 and TRBJ2-1, with TRBD2 matching 8 bases. V was clipped by 7 bases and J by 4 bases; unmatched bases: 6. Germline CDR1 MNHEY, CDR2 SVGAGI. The CDR3 has 14 residues. For the CDR3, the DNA is TGTGCCAGCACCCCGGGACTAGAGTACAATGAGCAGTTCTTC. It encodes CASTPGLEYNEQFF.

V is TRBV4-2 and J is TRBJ2-3; D perhaps matches TRBD1 (5 bases). Trimming pared 0 bases from V and 1 base from J, leaving 26 bases between. Looked up from germline, CDR1 is LGHNA and CDR2 is YNFKEQ. This CDR3 is built from 21 residues. The CDR3 DNA reads TGTGCCAGCAGCCAAGATACGCCCTGGGATTTGGCAGGGTCGGGCACAGATACGCAGTATTTT. Amino acid sequence: CASSQDTPWDLAGSGTDTQYF.

The genes are TRBV29-1 and TRBJ2-1; TRBD1 might be the D (5 bases). Germline CDR1 and CDR2: SQVTM and ANQGSEA. V was clipped by 3 bases and J by 6 bases, with 15 bases between them. This CDR3 contains 14 residues. The CDR3 DNA reads TGCAGCGTTGACTGGGGCGAGAGTCCCAATGAGCAGTTCTTC. Residues: CSVDWGESPNEQFF.

The chain joins TRBV10-2 to TRBJ2-7; TRBD1 might be the D (6 bases). This CDR3 comprises 13 residues. The V and J ends lost 8 bases and 7 bases respectively, with 18 bases between them. The germline gives CDR1 WSHSY, CDR2 SAAADI. In DNA, the CDR3 is TGCGCCAGCGGGGGCGAGGGGCTTTGGGAGCAGTACTTC. It translates to CASGGEGLWEQYF.

The CDR3 loop reads CASSFLQGGGNQPQHF. CDR3 bases: TGTGCCAGCAGCTTCCTACAGGGTGGAGGAAATCAGCCCCAGCATTTT. The chain carries TRBV5-6 and TRBJ1-5; tentative D call: TRBD1 (6 bases). V was clipped by 2 bases and J by 4 bases, with 16 bases between them. CDR3 length: 16 residues. In germline, CDR1 is SGHDT, CDR2 YYEEEE.

The rearrangement joins TRBV5-4 to TRBJ2-1; 11 nucleotides agree with TRBD1. With V trimmed by 4 bases and J by 6 bases, 6 bases remained unmatched. There are 15 residues in the CDR3. Germline V gene lookup returns CDR1 SGHNT and CDR2 YYREEE (reference sequence). This CDR3 is CASSRGQGVLNEQFF. The CDR3 DNA is TGTGCCAGCAGCCGGGGACAGGGGGTCCTCAATGAGCAGTTCTTC. Variable domain in full (rest from reference TRBV5-4 and TRBJ2-1): ETGVTQSPTHLIKTRGQQVTLRCSSQSGHNTVSWYQQALGQGPQFIFQYYREEENGRGNFPPRFSGLQFPNYSSELNVNALELDDSALYLCASSRGQGVLNEQFFGPGTRLTVL.

The chain joins TRBV27 to TRBJ2-5; no firm D call. V lost 2 bases and J lost 5, with 15 bases in between. Germline CDR1 and CDR2: MNHEY and SMNVEV (reference sequence). The CDR3 consists of 15 residues. The CDR3 coding sequence is TGTGCCAGCAGTTTAGACGCGGCTACGAGGGAGACCCAGTACTTC. Translation gives CASSLDAATRETQYF.

The chain joins TRBV7-6 to TRBJ2-3; 14 bases are a match to TRBD2. CDR1 is SGHVS and CDR2 is FNYEAQ in the germline V gene. V lost 5 bases and J lost 0; bases outside the gene matches: 4. The CDR3 contains 17 residues. The CDR3 reads CASSPGTSGSSTDTQYF. In DNA, the CDR3 is TGTGCCAGCAGCCCCGGGACTAGCGGGAGTAGCACAGATACGCAGTATTTT.

The chain joins TRBV6-5 to TRBJ2-7, with D perhaps TRBD1 or TRBD2 (5 bases each). Germline values: CDR1 MNHEY, CDR2 SVGAGI. The CDR3 covers 13 residues. V shed 0 bases and J shed 6 bases, with 9 bases lying between them. CDR3 protein: CASSYSEGSEQYF. CDR3 DNA: TGTGCCAGCAGTTACTCTGAGGGGAGCGAGCAGTACTTC.

This rearrangement joins TRBV4-3 to TRBJ2-7, with TRBD1 matching over 10 bases. The J segment lost 5 bases and the V segment lost 0 bases, leaving 10 bases of the junction unmatched. The CDR3 contains 17 residues. Germline CDR1 reads LGHNA; CDR2 reads YSLEER. The CDR3 is CASSQDRGTGVRNEQYF. In nucleotides, the CDR3 is TGCGCCAGCAGCCAAGACCGCGGGACAGGGGTAAGGAACGAGCAGTACTTC.

This clone was found once. V and J are TRBV10-3 and TRBJ2-2; 8 bases match TRBD1. V lost 6 bases, J lost 4 bases, and 4 bases stayed unmatched. Per the germline V gene, CDR1 is ENHRY and CDR2 is SYGVKD. The CDR3 length is 14 residues. This chain's CDR3 is CAIRRTGRTGELFF. DNA for the CDR3: TGTGCCATCAGGCGGACAGGGCGCACCGGGGAGCTGTTTTTT.